The rows below give T cell receptor beta chains drawn from one sample of a study of T cells after yellow fever vaccination. One entry per CDR3 protein results from TCRdb running MiXCR on the 5' RACE reads. The data show under 300,000 distinct CDR3 sequences, with about 7.1% seen just once and over 0.65% held by the top ten. Source: CD4+ T cells sorted from PBMCs, taken 15 days after the yellow fever booster vaccination. The receptors come from a man younger than 45 who received the YFV17D yellow fever vaccine. Both conserved end residues are part of each CDR3. Each record gives: CDR3 length, V gene, J gene, CDR3 protein.

16	TRBV19	TRBJ2-5	CASSIAGGTLQETQYF
14	TRBV12-3/TRBV12-4	TRBJ2-5	CASSSGDSSKTQYF
15	TRBV30	TRBJ2-5	CAWSVRGQGRETQYF
15	TRBV3-1	TRBJ2-5	CASSLGTGGTETQYF
15	TRBV15	TRBJ2-7	CATSSDTGGVYEQYF
15	TRBV28	TRBJ2-4	CASSFHQIAKNIQYF
12	TRBV29-1	TRBJ2-7	CSVEVTGGQQYF
14	TRBV24-1	TRBJ1-3	CATWSRYSGNTIYF
15	TRBV6-2/TRBV6-3	TRBJ2-1	CASSPPTRLAGYQFF
16	TRBV9	TRBJ2-7	CASSPRGGTGDYEQYF
14	TRBV5-1	TRBJ2-1	CASSPRGGSNEQFF
16	TRBV20-1	TRBJ2-1	CCARDMSSGAYNEQFF
16	TRBV7-3	TRBJ2-2	CASSPAGTGSSGELFF
13	TRBV6-5	TRBJ2-1	CASSYWSQGDQFF
11	TRBV20-1	TRBJ2-7	CSARDFYEQYF
15	TRBV6-2/TRBV6-3	TRBJ2-7	CASTFRGGLPLEQYF
14	TRBV23-1	TRBJ2-1	CASRPGTGYNEQFF
14	TRBV20-1	TRBJ2-7	CSARESGSRYEQYF
16	TRBV18	TRBJ2-7	CASSPLQGARAYEQYF
16	TRBV12-3/TRBV12-4	TRBJ2-5	CASSLMLTPLGETQYF
13	TRBV3-1	TRBJ2-7	CASSQDLWYEQYF
16	TRBV11-3	TRBJ2-1	CASSHGGDRVNNEQFF
15	TRBV19	TRBJ2-3	CASSTGRLVTDTQYF
15	TRBV5-4	TRBJ2-5	CASSPRDSPGETQYF
13	TRBV5-6	TRBJ2-7	CASNLGGSYEQYF
13	TRBV20-1	TRBJ2-5	CSVPGPSRETQYF
12	TRBV11-2	TRBJ2-7	CASRRLAGEQYF
15	TRBV5-1	TRBJ2-1	CASSLSGGPNNEQFF
16	TRBV11-3	TRBJ2-3	CASSLGLAGVGDTQYF
13	TRBV15	TRBJ2-7	CATSDALGYEQYF
12	TRBV5-4	TRBJ2-5	CASRAGTGTQYF
13	TRBV4-3	TRBJ2-7	CASSQGDRGEQYF
15	TRBV5-1	TRBJ2-1	CASSLNGGTHNEQFF
10	TRBV20-1	TRBJ2-1	CSARSSEQFF
16	TRBV3-1	TRBJ1-3	CASSLQDGYSGNTIYF
13	TRBV12-3/TRBV12-4	TRBJ1-2	CASSIGQGDGYTF
13	TRBV7-2	TRBJ1-2	CASSTQGFHGYTF
13	TRBV30	TRBJ2-7	CAWAWGRETEQYF
17	TRBV28	TRBJ2-3	CASSFLSGVASADTQYF
15	TRBV5-6	TRBJ2-7	CASSLDRDRGNEQYF
15	TRBV3-1	TRBJ2-3	CASSLNAGAQDTQYF
13	TRBV29-1	TRBJ2-5	CSVKAGFAETQYF
13	TRBV29-1	TRBJ2-7	CSVDRGGSYEQYF
21	TRBV7-6	TRBJ2-1	CASSLAKMPSGRTWGSNEQFF
16	TRBV7-2	TRBJ2-1	CASSPKREGPYNEQFF
16	TRBV5-4	TRBJ2-5	CASSSGTSGLQETQYF
15	TRBV20-1	TRBJ2-3	CSARDIGLATDTQYF
16	TRBV4-3	TRBJ2-4	CASSQGAGRAKNIQYF
10	TRBV5-4	TRBJ2-1	CASSLVASYF
15	TRBV5-4	TRBJ2-7	CASSSQGARRNEQYF
18	TRBV7-6	TRBJ2-1	CASSRFMGLAGPTNEQFF
14	TRBV7-3	TRBJ1-1	CASSPTGVRAEAFF
13	TRBV30	TRBJ2-1	CARDRDSVGEQFF
15	TRBV7-2	TRBJ1-2	CASSLKQGAKWGYTF
15	TRBV10-3	TRBJ2-5	CATQEAVVKGETQYF